The 30 T cell receptor beta chains given below trace back to one sample, sequenced in a study of PD-1 blockade in classical Hodgkin lymphoma. TCRdb's table, derived via immunoSEQ multiplex PCR, lists solely in-frame clones and lacks some. The table includes approximately 65,000 clones, over 85% detected once. Time point noted: cycle 4 day 1 (C4D1), after less than seven weeks of nivolumab. All patients relapsed after autologous stem cell transplantation, and brentuximab vedotin exposure varied. Sequences were derived from peripheral blood mononuclear cells (PBMCs), sampled before the fourth cycle of nivolumab. These TCRs come from a human donor with classical Hodgkin lymphoma.

This sequence joins TRBV7-9 and TRBJ2-1; D might be TRBD2 (6 bases). The germline V gene encodes CDR1 SEHNR and CDR2 FQNEAQ (reference sequence). There are 16 residues in the CDR3. Between the trimmed V and J ends, which lost 6 bases and 3 bases, there was a span of 18 bases. CDR3 coding DNA: TGTGCCAGCAGTTCTAGCGCTAAGTCAGGCTACAATGAGCAGTTCTTC. Protein product: CASSSSAKSGYNEQFF.

This rearrangement joins TRBV28 to TRBJ2-1, with D tentatively TRBD2 (6 bases). The V gene lost 6 bases and the J gene lost 6 bases, with 21 bases spanning the gap. CDR3 length: 16 amino acids. Germline CDR1 is MDHEN and CDR2 is SYDVKM. The CDR3: CASSGSRLSSVNEQFF. As DNA, the CDR3 is TGTGCCAGCAGCGGAAGCCGACTGTCTAGCGTCAATGAGCAGTTCTTC.

The V and J genes are TRBV7-8 and TRBJ1-5; 7 nucleotides line up with TRBD1. V shed 1 base, J shed 2 bases, and the junction held 11 bases outside the gene matches. Per the germline V gene, CDR1 is SGHVS and CDR2 is FQNEAQ. The CDR3 has 18 residues. Here the CDR3 reads CASSLVGGEGVGNQPQHF. As DNA, the CDR3 is TGTGCCAGCAGCTTAGTAGGGGGCGAGGGGGTGGGCAATCAGCCCCAGCATTTT.

The chain is built from TRBV12-5 and TRBJ2-5; a weak D match, TRBD1 (6 bases). CDR3 length: 15 residues. Between the trimmed V and J ends, which lost 1 base and 1 base, there was a span of 10 bases. Germline V gene lookup returns CDR1 LGHNT and CDR2 FRNRAP. CDR3 DNA: TGTGCTAGTGGTTTGGGTACAGGGCCCCAAGAGACCCAGTACTTC. Its protein is CASGLGTGPQETQYF.

CDR3 coding DNA: TGCGCCAGCAGCCAAGACCCCAGCCTGCAGTTCTTC. Protein sequence: CASSQDPSLQFF. This chain connects TRBV4-1 to TRBJ2-1; D is uncertain. V lost 0 bases to trimming and J lost 12 bases, with 9 bases between them. The CDR3 contains 12 residues. Germline lookup yields CDR1 MGHRA and CDR2 YSYEKL.

The chain has TRBV4-1 and TRBJ2-3; 8 bases agree with TRBD2. V lost 0 bases to trimming and J lost 5 bases; unmatched junction nucleotides: 4. The CDR3 is 15 amino acids. Germline V CDR1 and CDR2: MGHRA, YSYEKL. CDR3 sequence: CASSQDWRGEDTQYF. CDR3 nucleotide sequence: TGCGCCAGCAGCCAAGATTGGCGGGGGGAAGATACGCAGTATTTT.

V usage is TRBV6-1 and J usage is TRBJ2-7; TRBD1 agrees at 11 bases. V shed 8 bases and J 6 bases; nucleotides not matched to a gene: 6. CDR1 and CDR2 from the germline V gene are MNHNS and SASEGT. The CDR3 loop spans 13 amino acids. The CDR3 is CASDGQGALEQYF. The CDR3 region has the DNA TGTGCCAGCGATGGACAGGGGGCCCTCGAGCAGTACTTC.

The chain recombines TRBV28 with TRBJ1-5, with D possibly being TRBD1 (6 bases). V was pared by 5 bases and J by 4 bases, with 12 bases between. This CDR3 region has 14 residues. Germline V gene sequence: CDR1 MDHEN, CDR2 SYDVKM. The chain's CDR3 is CASSQGHPNQPQHF. The DNA for the CDR3 is TGTGCCAGCAGTCAGGGACACCCTAATCAGCCCCAGCATTTT.

The chain has TRBV27 and TRBJ1-5, with TRBD1 matching over 12 bases. Germline V gives CDR1 MNHEY, CDR2 SMNVEV (reference sequence). The length of the CDR3 is 17 residues. Losses at the gene ends were 2 bases for V and 4 bases for J; bases not matched to a gene: 6. CDR3 region: CASSLRGDRGPNQPQHF. The DNA of the CDR3 is TGTGCCAGCAGTTTAAGGGGGGACAGGGGGCCGAATCAGCCCCAGCATTTT.

This clone was seen more than once but under ten times. The chain is built from TRBV5-8 and TRBJ1-5; 10 bases map to TRBD1. Germline-derived CDR1 and CDR2 are SGHTS and YDEGEE. CDR3 length: 15 residues. V gave up 6 bases and J gave up 2 bases; unmatched junction bases: 5. The CDR3 sequence: CASITGQGGNQPQHF. The CDR3 bases are TGTGCCAGCATCACTGGACAGGGGGGCAATCAGCCCCAGCATTTT.

The chain couples TRBV18 to TRBJ2-3, with TRBD2 as a possible D gene (5 bases). This CDR3 has 12 residues. The germline V gene encodes CDR1 KGHSH and CDR2 LQKENI. The ends were cut back, 3 bases at V and 6 bases at J, with 7 bases in the middle. The CDR3 nucleotides read TGTGCCAGCTCACCCAGGAGGGATACGCAGTATTTT. This translates into CASSPRRDTQYF.

The rearrangement uses TRBV11-1 and TRBJ2-2; 7 bases are a match to TRBD2. This CDR3 comprises 16 residues. Looked up from germline, CDR1 is SGHAT and CDR2 is FQDESV (reference sequence). V trimming: 3 bases; J trimming: 0 bases; junction bases outside the gene matches: 4. The chain's CDR3 is CASSLVRGANTGELFF. CDR3 sequence (DNA): TGTGCCAGCAGCTTGGTCCGGGGGGCGAACACCGGGGAGCTGTTTTTT.

V is TRBV19 and J is TRBJ2-7; D is possibly TRBD1 or TRBD2 (5 bases each). V was shortened by 4 bases and J by 2 bases, with 12 bases between the two germline ends. The CDR3 runs 14 residues. CDR1 is LNHDA, CDR2 SQIVND, per germline (reference sequence). CDR3 region: CASSSIGGAYEQYF. As DNA, the CDR3 is TGTGCCAGTAGTAGCATTGGGGGAGCCTACGAGCAGTACTTC.

This clone was found once. The CDR3 is CATSPGAHQPQHF. In DNA, the CDR3 is TGTGCCACCAGTCCAGGGGCGCATCAGCCCCAGCATTTT. The chain links TRBV15 to TRBJ1-5; the D gene is possibly TRBD1 (6 bases). The CDR3 loop spans 13 amino acids. Germline values: CDR1 LNHNV, CDR2 YYDKDF (reference sequence). V lost 6 bases, J lost 5 bases, and 11 bases lay in between.

The rearrangement uses TRBV29-1 and TRBJ2-5; D unresolved. Trimming stripped 5 bases from V and 5 bases from J, with 12 bases between. Germline V gene lookup returns CDR1 SQVTM and CDR2 ANQGSEA. This CDR3 is 12 amino acids long. The DNA of the CDR3 is TGCAGCGTTCCCATACATTTGGAGACCCAGTACTTC. Translating gives CSVPIHLETQYF.

The chain joins TRBV28 to TRBJ1-2; 11 bases are a match to TRBD1. Trimming took 1 base from V and 4 from J; bases not matched to a gene: 5. Germline V gene sequence: CDR1 MDHEN, CDR2 SYDVKM. The CDR3 consists of 16 residues. The CDR3 region has the DNA TGTGCCAGCAGTTTATTAGGGACAGGGGGGACCTATGGCTACACCTTC. Protein sequence: CASSLLGTGGTYGYTF.

The chain joins TRBV7-8 to TRBJ2-5; D gene uncertain. Trimming removed 2 bases from V and 5 bases from J, with 9 bases in between. Looked up from germline, CDR1 is SGHVS and CDR2 is FQNEAQ. The CDR3 contains 13 residues. In DNA, the CDR3 is TGTGCCAGCAGCTTATGGGGTTGGGAGACCCAGTACTTC. It yields the protein CASSLWGWETQYF.

The CDR3 here is CAISEQERVYEQYF. The CDR3 DNA is TGTGCCATCAGTGAGCAAGAGAGGGTGTACGAGCAGTACTTC. The chain couples TRBV10-3 to TRBJ2-7; tentative D call: TRBD2 (5 bases). Germline loops: CDR1 ENHRY, CDR2 SYGVKD. Trimming left V 2 bases short and J 4 bases short, with 12 bases between. CDR3 size: 14 residues.

The CDR3 spells CASSVGEAYSYEQYF. The DNA for the CDR3 is TGTGCCAGCAGTGTAGGTGAGGCGTACTCCTACGAGCAGTACTTC. The J gene is TRBJ2-7, the V gene TRBV2; D gene unclear. V was cut by 4 bases and J by 0 bases, with 13 bases left in between. There are 15 residues in the CDR3. Germline V gives CDR1 SNHLY, CDR2 FYNNEI.

V gene TRBV6-5 combines with J gene TRBJ2-7; TRBD1 matches 10 bases. This CDR3 is built from 16 residues. J gave up 1 base and V 2 bases, and 5 bases lay outside the gene matches. The germline V gene encodes CDR1 MNHEY and CDR2 SVGAGI. CDR3 in DNA: TGTGCCAGCAGTTACCACCGGGACAGGGGTTCCTACGAGCAGTACTTC. Protein: CASSYHRDRGSYEQYF.

In DNA, the CDR3 is TGTGCCAGCAGTTACGAGGACAGGACCTACAATGAGCAGTTCTTC. As protein: CASSYEDRTYNEQFF. The V gene is TRBV6-6, the J gene TRBJ2-1; 7 bases map to TRBD1. The CDR3 has 15 amino acids. V lost 2 bases, J lost 2 bases, and 3 bases stayed unmatched. Germline V gene lookup returns CDR1 MNHNY and CDR2 SVGAGI (reference sequence).

The chain carries TRBV28 and TRBJ2-7; D gene ambiguous. The CDR3 runs to 14 residues. Per germline, CDR1 MDHEN and CDR2 SYDVKM. V lost 2 bases and J lost 3, with 11 bases in between. CDR3 in DNA: TGTGCCAGCAGTTTAGTTAGTTTAGGCTACGAGCAGTACTTC. It translates to CASSLVSLGYEQYF.

The J gene is TRBJ2-3, the V gene TRBV27; 10 bases fit TRBD2. V dropped 1 base and J dropped 2; count of bases not matched to a gene: 6. CDR3 size: 17 residues. CDR1 and CDR2 (germline): MNHEY, SMNVEV (reference sequence). CDR3 protein: CASSLLASGGATDTQYF. The CDR3 nucleotides are TGTGCCAGCAGTTTATTGGCCAGCGGGGGGGCCACAGATACGCAGTATTTT.

The V call is TRBV9, the J call TRBJ2-5; 9 positions match TRBD1. Germline lookup yields CDR1 SGDLS and CDR2 YYNGEE. V gave up 4 bases and J gave up 3 bases; unmatched junction bases: 4. The CDR3 has 14 amino acids. Here the CDR3 DNA reads TGTGCCAGCAGCTGGGGACAGGGAGAAGAGACCCAGTACTTC. Amino acid sequence: CASSWGQGEETQYF.

V gene TRBV7-8 combines with J gene TRBJ1-5; maybe TRBD1 (5 bases). Between the trimmed V and J ends, which lost 5 bases and 1 base, there was a span of 18 bases. This CDR3 has 17 amino acids. Germline V gives CDR1 SGHVS, CDR2 FQNEAQ. In DNA, the CDR3 is TGTGCCAGCAGCATCAGACCAGTACGGGGGAGCAATCAGCCCCAGCATTTT. This translates into CASSIRPVRGSNQPQHF.

The rearrangement joins TRBV30 to TRBJ2-2; D not certain. This CDR3 has 13 amino acids. V lost 2 bases to trimming and J lost 2 bases, with 6 bases between them. In germline, CDR1 is GTSNPN, CDR2 SVGIG (reference sequence). CDR3 region: CAWSRENTGELFF. The CDR3 nucleotides are TGTGCCTGGAGTCGAGAAAACACCGGGGAGCTGTTTTTT. The whole variable domain, filled in from reference TRBV30 and TRBJ2-2, reads SQTIHQWPATLVQPVGSPLSLECTVEGTSNPNLYWYRQAAGRGLQLLFYSVGIGQISSEVPQNLSASRPQDRQFILSSKKLLLSDSGFYLCAWSRENTGELFFGEGSRLTVL.

The chain carries TRBV27 and TRBJ2-7, with D possibly TRBD2 on 6 matching bases. V was cut by 10 bases and J by 0 bases, with 13 bases left in between. There are 13 residues in the CDR3. From germline, CDR1 is MNHEY and CDR2 SMNVEV (reference sequence). The CDR3 nucleotides are TGTGCCAAGACGACTAGTGCCTCCTACGAGCAGTACTTC. As protein: CAKTTSASYEQYF.

CDR3 coding DNA: TGTGCCAGCAGACTACGGACAGGGGCTGCTGGTAATCAGCCCCAGCATTTT. Its translation: CASRLRTGAAGNQPQHF. This chain connects TRBV28 to TRBJ1-5, with 9 bases aligning to TRBD1. CDR3 length equals 17 residues. With 6 bases clipped from V and 4 bases from J, the junction kept 13 bases outside the gene matches. Germline V gene data show CDR1 as MDHEN and CDR2 as SYDVKM.

The chain carries TRBV9 and TRBJ1-3; D is unresolved. Germline V lookup: CDR1 SGDLS, CDR2 YYNGEE. V was clipped by 0 bases and J by 0 bases, with 10 bases between them. The CDR3 length is 16 residues. The CDR3 reads CASSVDWQDSGNTIYF. The CDR3 coding sequence is TGTGCCAGCAGCGTAGACTGGCAGGACTCTGGAAACACCATATATTTT.

V is TRBV10-3 and J is TRBJ2-7; D remains unclear. The CDR3 consists of 13 residues. V was shortened by 6 bases and J by 3 bases, with 12 bases between the two germline ends. Per the germline V gene, CDR1 is ENHRY and CDR2 is SYGVKD. The CDR3 DNA reads as TGTGCCATCAGCCCCCGGGCCTTCTACGAGCAGTACTTC. Amino acid sequence: CAISPRAFYEQYF.